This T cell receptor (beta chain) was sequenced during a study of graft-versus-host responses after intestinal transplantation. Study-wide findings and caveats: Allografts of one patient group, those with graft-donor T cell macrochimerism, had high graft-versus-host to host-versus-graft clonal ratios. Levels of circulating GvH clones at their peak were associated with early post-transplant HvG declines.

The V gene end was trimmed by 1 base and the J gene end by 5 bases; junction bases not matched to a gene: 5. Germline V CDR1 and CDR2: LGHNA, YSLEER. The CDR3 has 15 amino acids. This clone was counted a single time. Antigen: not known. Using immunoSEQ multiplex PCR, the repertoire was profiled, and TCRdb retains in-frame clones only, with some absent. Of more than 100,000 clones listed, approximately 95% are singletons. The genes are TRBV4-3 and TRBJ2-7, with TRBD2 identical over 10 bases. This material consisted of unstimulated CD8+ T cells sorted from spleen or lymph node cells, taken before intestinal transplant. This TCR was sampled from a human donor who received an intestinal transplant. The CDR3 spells CASSQGLAGVNEQYF. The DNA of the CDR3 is TGCGCCAGCAGCCAAGGTCTAGCGGGAGTCAACGAGCAGTACTTC.